Listed below are T cell receptor beta chains from one sample, sequenced in a study of spatial heterogeneity in lung cancer. TCRdb called the 5' RACE reads again in MiXCR, with one record for every CDR3 protein. The sample consists of 100,000 to 120,000 distinct CDR3 sequences, about 10% of them appearing once. Sample: PBMCs, taken at follow-up. These receptors all stem from a female donor with early-stage non-small cell lung cancer. The conserved cysteine and the conserved F or W are not part of the CDR3 here.

V: TRBV7-9
CDR3: ASSLSEEPQH

V: TRBV7-2
CDR3: ASRRGADTQY

V: TRBV29-1
CDR3: SGVTGNTEAF

V: TRBV19
CDR3: APRRAYGYT

V: TRBV4-3
CDR3: ASSQGVSSTDTQY

V: TRBV28
CDR3: ASSSDIETQY

V: TRBV18
CDR3: ASSPNGDEQF

V: TRBV2
CDR3: ASTDPVTSGTPDTQY

V: TRBV2
CDR3: ASSAYLAGDTDTQY

V: TRBV4-1
CDR3: ASSQVRSREQY

V: TRBV14
CDR3: ASSQKRVAPEQY

V: TRBV30
CDR3: ASYQTVGPYEQY

V: TRBV20-1
CDR3: SAREQGISGYT

V: TRBV6-6
CDR3: ASSELYTQY

V: TRBV20-1
CDR3: SARTGSNTEAF

V: TRBV10-3
CDR3: AIKTGTVNTEAF

V: TRBV5-5
CDR3: ASSLEGESGNTIY

V: TRBV12-3/TRBV12-4
CDR3: ASSAHDQPQH

V: TRBV7-7
CDR3: ASSPGPDMSLAGDEQF

V: TRBV2
CDR3: ASDNRGLGNEQF

V: TRBV5-6
CDR3: ASSPGTSGAF

V: TRBV30
CDR3: AWSVTRAGTGELF

V: TRBV24-1
CDR3: ATSDFGSSDDETQY

V: TRBV12-3/TRBV12-4
CDR3: ASSAQGTMNTEAF

V: TRBV20-1
CDR3: SAREWGDPYEQY

V: TRBV4-3
CDR3: ASSQDDSGSLGRYNEQF

V: TRBV5-1
CDR3: ASSAGQGYNEQF

V: TRBV12-3/TRBV12-4
CDR3: ASTLRRGYNEQF

V: TRBV11-2
CDR3: ASSFLGHNYGYT

V: TRBV20-1
CDR3: SASRGYEQY

V: TRBV25-1
CDR3: ASSDQTNYGYT

V: TRBV19
CDR3: ASSRSSSGSPRNEQF

V: TRBV28
CDR3: ASRGTSGNNEQF

V: TRBV5-1
CDR3: ASSLAYPGTDTQY

V: TRBV20-1
CDR3: SARDHKDRTSGSRKGKNIQY

V: TRBV5-1
CDR3: ASSLASGGNSPLH

V: TRBV20-1
CDR3: SARGQLAAGELF

V: TRBV6-2/TRBV6-3
CDR3: ASSPPRDRDGYT

V: TRBV20-1
CDR3: SASRTSGSSTETQY

V: TRBV28
CDR3: ASSSPGTSGNEQF

V: TRBV10-1
CDR3: ASSPQLLNEQF

V: TRBV28
CDR3: ASSSGITTYEQY

V: TRBV11-2
CDR3: ASSKFSSGNTIY

V: TRBV6-2/TRBV6-3
CDR3: ASSYSSQNQPQH

V: TRBV5-1
CDR3: ASTTQGNYNEQF

V: TRBV18
CDR3: ASSRQGAEQY

V: TRBV2
CDR3: ASRTGDTQY

V: TRBV5-1
CDR3: ASSPKTGLAGGISYNEQF

V: TRBV7-3
CDR3: ASSLTPAGGPQETQY

V: TRBV11-3
CDR3: ASSKRLSSDTQY

V: TRBV12-3/TRBV12-4
CDR3: ASSLRVARTEAF

V: TRBV24-1
CDR3: ATSDTGPNNQPQH

V: TRBV12-3/TRBV12-4
CDR3: ASSNHQEDTQY

V: TRBV29-1
CDR3: SVENNGPDTQY